A selection of T cell receptor beta chains follows, all from one sample in a study of long-term antiretroviral therapy in people with HIV. The protocol was immunoSEQ multiplex PCR, while the TCRdb copy is restricted to in-frame clones and leaves out a portion. The sample includes approximately 20,000 clones, around four fifths of them seen just once. The source was unsorted PBMCs, collected about 4 years after starting antiretroviral therapy. These receptors came from a man aged 18 to 35 with HIV. Each CDR3 is given with its conserved first and last residue. A D gene is named only where the DNA matches it firmly. Size is stated for part of the rows, as once, few or many counts, or as a class when the clone is expanded.

clone size	D gene	V gene	J gene	CDR3 protein	CDR3 DNA
-	TRBD1	TRBV9	TRBJ1-4	CASSVDPGGSEKLFF	TGTGCCAGCAGCGTAGATCCAGGGGGAAGTGAAAAACTGTTTTTT
-	TRBD2	TRBV27	TRBJ2-1	CASSLLLAGGPHEQFF	TGTGCCAGCAGTCTCCTACTAGCGGGGGGGCCCCATGAGCAGTTCTTC
-	TRBD1	TRBV7-3	TRBJ1-2	CASSSGQGDGYTF	TGTGCCAGCAGCTCCGGACAGGGGGATGGCTACACCTTC
-	-	TRBV5-1	TRBJ2-2	CASSPGQPNTGELFF	TGCGCCAGCAGCCCTGGACAACCTAACACCGGGGAGCTGTTTTTT
-	-	TRBV10-3	TRBJ1-1	CATRTQNTEAFF	TGTGCCACCAGGACCCAGAACACTGAAGCTTTCTTT
-	-	TRBV5-4	TRBJ1-2	CASSLVYMGLGGIYGYTF	TGTGCCAGCAGCTTGGTATATATGGGCCTGGGGGGAATCTATGGCTACACCTTC
-	-	TRBV28	TRBJ2-1	CAPRYGCEQFF	-
-	TRBD1	TRBV7-3	TRBJ2-2	CASSPRDRGTGELFF	TGTGCCAGCAGCCCCCGGGACAGGGGAACCGGGGAGCTGTTTTTT
-	TRBD2	TRBV6-4	TRBJ2-1	CASSGTSGNEQFF	TGTGCCAGCAGTGGGACTAGCGGGAATGAGCAGTTCTTC
-	-	TRBV10-1	TRBJ1-1	CASSKQWGTEAFF	TGCGCCAGCAGTAAACAATGGGGCACTGAAGCTTTCTTT
-	TRBD1	TRBV28	TRBJ1-5	CASSSTDGTGFNQPQHF	TGTGCCAGCAGTTCGACCGATGGGACAGGGTTTAATCAGCCCCAGCATTTT
few	-	TRBV27	TRBJ2-1	CASRSGDSTNEQFF	TGTGCCAGCAGGTCGGGGGACAGCACCAATGAGCAGTTCTTC
-	TRBD1	TRBV7-9	TRBJ1-2	CASSSGTGGLYGYTF	TGTGCCAGCAGCTCCGGGACAGGGGGTCTGTATGGCTACACCTTC
few	-	TRBV18	TRBJ1-2	CASSMQGNYGYTF	TGTGCCAGCTCAATGCAGGGGAACTATGGCTACACCTTC
-	-	TRBV7-9	TRBJ2-6	CASSKTDSGANVLTF	TGTGCCAGCAGCAAGACAGACTCTGGGGCCAACGTCCTGACTTTC
-	-	TRBV11-2	TRBJ1-4	CASSLDRGGNEKLFF	TGTGCCAGCAGCTTAGATCGGGGTGGTAATGAAAAACTGTTTTTT
-	-	TRBV6-5	TRBJ1-2	CASSPRGPPRGYTF	TGTGCCAGCAGCCCCCGTGGACCCCCGAGAGGCTACACCTTC
-	-	TRBV19	TRBJ2-1	CASSIRQGFYNEQFF	TGTGCCAGTAGTATACGCCAGGGGTTTTACAATGAGCAGTTCTTC
-	TRBD1	TRBV2	TRBJ1-5	CASSKDGTVVAPQHF	TGTGCCAGCAGTAAAGACGGGACAGTAGTGGCGCCCCAGCATTTT
-	-	TRBV10-2	TRBJ2-5	CASTVNIGETQYF	TGCGCCAGCACAGTAAACATAGGGGAGACCCAGTACTTC
-	TRBD1	TRBV6-5	TRBJ2-2	CASTETGDIAGELFF	TGTGCCAGCACCGAAACAGGGGATATTGCCGGGGAGCTGTTTTTT
-	-	TRBV30	TRBJ2-7	CAWGTGSSYEQYF	TGTGCCTGGGGGACGGGAAGCTCCTACGAGCAGTACTTC